What follows is one T cell receptor (beta chain) and its context. Its antigen is not yet known. No base quality values were provided; no much bigger clone lies one nucleotide off. Buffy coats from over 35 blood donors, supplied by the Finnish Red Cross blood service, were used as healthy controls. All TCR-sequenced material derived from peripheral blood: patient blood samples and healthy donor buffy coats. Ficoll-Hypaque gradient centrifugation was used to isolate peripheral blood mononuclear cells. Magnetic purification was used to isolate CD4+ cells from the buffy coats of the healthy controls. The Gentra Puregene Cell and Tissue kit was used for genomic DNA extraction, and quantification was performed on a Qubit 2.0 fluorometer. The immunoSEQ assay at survey resolution was applied to genomic DNA for sequencing of TCRbeta rearrangements. Turning to the authors' computational methods: A lowest detectable productive clonotype frequency of 2.59 x 10-5 was observed in the TCR sequencing data. Analyses included only productive TCRbeta rearrangements, meaning complete and in-frame sequences. Sample clonality was computed as Simpson clonality in the immunoSEQ Analyzer version 3.0. Based on frequency, clones were grouped as very rare, small, medium, large (1-20%) or hyperexpanded (>20%). OLGA 1.2.3 estimated generation probabilities, VDJtools produced V-gene circos plots, VDJdb was queried for specificities, and GLIPH identified CDR3 motifs. Entries here come from immuneACCESS through TCRdb and include only in-frame sequences with V and J called. Some clones fail to appear in such tables; in the studies checked, an unresolved V gene covers under half of the shortfall, and the cause of the remainder is unknown. The DNA gave D and trimming, while V, J and clone size come from that table. This sample holds over 35,000 clones; roughly 83% were observed only once. The ten largest clones capture 0.3% to 0.45% of the sample.

The data were taken from a study of STAT5B mutations in CD4+ large granular lymphocyte leukemia (dated by TCRdb to the early 2020s). For the wider study: Among healthy controls, the CDR3 'QG' motif was associated with a particular HLA allele. The TCRbeta repertoires of CD4+ T-cell large granular lymphocyte leukemia patients were compared with the TCRbeta repertoires of healthy blood donors. Flow cytometry on FACSCanto II or FACSVerse showed that the purified fractions were more than 95% pure among lymphocytes.

Overall results and qualifications from the work: Compared with healthy CD4+ repertoires, CD4-sorted patient repertoires appeared more clonal, and this difference remained even after the putative leukemic clones were removed. The data were not HLA-matched, and the relatively small sample size could explain the higher clonality seen in CD4+ compared with CD8+ T-LGLL. Enrichment of TRBV06-family usage was observed among the top patient clones (8/27) relative to healthy controls (2/35). The main leukemic clonotypes were found to be private to each patient, although around 24% of the main leukemic clonotypes were detected at low frequency in the non-leukemic repertoires of other patients.

Ends trimmed: V by 6 bases, J by 7 bases; bases unmatched to a gene: 14. The CDR3 has 17 amino acids, counting the end cysteine and phenylalanine. Only CDR3 DNA is held: 51 bases, read in frame from base 1. Looking up the germline V gene (reference sequence) yields CDR1 LNHDA and CDR2 SQIVND. The source of this sequence is a human donor in good health. The receptor chain draws on TRBV19 and TRBJ1-5; 11 central bases correspond to TRBD1. Sequencing input: CD4+ T cells from blood buffy coats. The nucleotide sequence reads as follows: TGTGCCAGTAGGGGACAGGGGGGTTCCCAAAGGTTGCAGCCCCAGCATTTT. The encoded protein is CASRGQGGSQRLQPQHF.